This T cell receptor (beta chain) emerged from a study of T-cell reconstitution after alpha-beta-depleted transplantation in children. This clonotype was seen a handful of times. Preparation of the TCRbeta library involved a method that used unique molecular identifiers. TCRdb redid the calling of the PCR reads with MiXCR, one entry per CDR3 protein. The sample contains roughly 490,000 distinct CDR3 sequences, roughly 10% of which appear only once. This CDR3 has 19 amino acids. Trimming removed 2 bases at V and 4 bases at J, with 27 bases between. The V gene's germline CDR1 is SGHNT and CDR2 YYREEE (reference sequence).

The chain recombines TRBV5-4 with TRBJ1-2; possible D gene TRBD1, 5 bases. This receptor was obtained from a female patient aged 2 to 10 who had a stem cell transplant for aplastic anemia, so the T cells may come from the graft donor. The sample here was PBMCs, mostly from graft donor cells, taken 180 days after TCRalphabeta/CD19-depleted stem cell transplant. CDR3 sequence: CASSFAPVPGLPRGYGYTF. The CDR3 DNA reads as TGTGCCAGCAGCTTTGCCCCCGTTCCAGGGCTCCCGCGGGGCTATGGCTACACCTTC.